The source of this T cell receptor beta chain is a study of blood T cell repertoires in COVID-19. About the study: T cells, B-cell-depleted T cells, or PBMCs provided the cDNA or gDNA that served as material.

Authors' processing steps: Amplification from reference gene primers served as the basis for estimated nucleated cell counts. Generated by immunoSEQ multiplex PCR, the TCRdb table keeps only in-frame clones and is missing some. The V and J calls and clone size are taken from that table; D and trimming were inferred from the DNA. Of about 150,000 clones detected, 75% to 90% appear once; the ten largest clones hold under 15%. The CDR3 has 12 residues. Deletions cut 4 bases from V and 7 bases from J, with 12 bases between. Germline V gene data show CDR1 as SGDLS and CDR2 as YYNGEE. The sequence was obtained from a man between 18 and 35 years old with COVID-19, enrolled during active disease. This chain links TRBV9 with TRBJ2-7, with a possible D match to TRBD2 (5 bases). The specimen sequenced was peripheral blood. As DNA, the CDR3 is TGTGCCAGCAGCTCAGGAGGCGGGGAGCAGTACTTC. Protein sequence: CASSSGGGEQYF.